Below are 18 T cell receptor beta chains sequenced from a single sample in a study of control samples from healthy donors and cancer patients (dated by TCRdb to about 2020). The method behind the library was the immunoSEQ multiplex PCR assay. TCRdb limited this immuneACCESS table to in-frame rearrangements with V and J called. A share of clones is missing; checked studies link under half to unresolved V genes, and the rest is unexplained. The sample table lists about 120,000 clones, more than 75% of them with a count of one. Jointly, the top ten make up under 2.5% of the sample. The sample taken for sequencing was blood. The receptors come from a woman in her 70s in good health.

V and J are TRBV19 and TRBJ2-3, with TRBD1 identical over 10 bases. J was trimmed by 4 bases and V by 9 bases; bases with no gene match: 10. CDR1 is LNHDA, CDR2 SQIVND, per germline (reference sequence). This CDR3 contains 15 residues. CDR3 coding DNA: TGTGCCAGCCGGACGACAGGGGGCGCCTCAGATACGCAGTATTTT. Amino acid sequence: CASRTTGGASDTQYF. Looking up the rest from reference TRBV19 and TRBJ2-3 gives the full variable domain: DGGITQSPKYLFRKEGQNVTLSCEQNLNHDAMYWYRQDPGQGLRLIYYSQIVNDFQKGDIAEGYSVSREKKESFPLTVTSAQKNPTAFYLCASRTTGGASDTQYFGPGTRLTVL.

Only one count was recorded for this clone. This chain joins TRBV15 and TRBJ2-7, with D perhaps TRBD2 (5 bases). V was clipped by 3 bases and J by 2 bases, with 11 bases between them. The V gene's germline CDR1 is LNHNV and CDR2 YYDKDF (reference sequence). CDR3 length: 14 amino acids. CDR3 sequence: CATSSLTGTYEQYF. In nucleotides, the CDR3 is TGTGCCACCAGCAGCCTGACGGGAACCTACGAGCAGTACTTC.

The chain couples TRBV2 to TRBJ2-7; D remains unclear. Trimming stripped 0 bases from V and 3 bases from J, with 9 bases between. CDR1 is SNHLY and CDR2 is FYNNEI in the germline V gene. The CDR3 runs to 14 residues. The CDR3 protein is CASSEALLYYEQYF. The CDR3 region has the DNA TGTGCCAGCAGTGAAGCTCTCCTTTACTACGAGCAGTACTTC.

The chain has TRBV3-1 (or the pseudogene TRBV3-2) and TRBJ1-3, with a weak D call TRBD1 (5 bases). CDR1 and CDR2 from the germline V gene are LGHDT and YNNKEL (reference sequence). CDR3 length: 19 amino acids. V was pared by 1 base and J by 7 bases, with 26 bases between. CDR3 bases: TGTGCCAGCAGCCAAGTGACGATTTCGGGGACCCGGTCGGCGAACACCATATATTTT. This gives the protein CASSQVTISGTRSANTIYF.

The CDR3, as DNA: TGTGCCACCAGTGACGGACAGGGGTATAATGAAAAACTGTTTTTT. Residues: CATSDGQGYNEKLFF. The rearrangement uses TRBV24-1 and TRBJ1-4; 9 nucleotides line up with TRBD1. The CDR3 loop spans 15 amino acids. V was clipped by 4 bases and J by 4 bases; unmatched bases: 3. Germline-derived CDR1 and CDR2 are KGHDR and SFDVKD.

V and J are TRBV11-2 and TRBJ2-7; possibly TRBD1 or TRBD2 for D (5 bases each). Germline V gene sequence: CDR1 SGHAT, CDR2 FQNNGV. The CDR3 has 15 amino acids. V lost 0 bases and J 2 bases, leaving 11 bases between the germline ends. CDR3 sequence (DNA): TGTGCCAGCAGCTTAGAAGGGACGAGGGCCTACGAGCAGTACTTC. This encodes CASSLEGTRAYEQYF.

The J gene is TRBJ1-3, the V gene TRBV3-1 (or the pseudogene TRBV3-2); D not certain. Per the germline V gene, CDR1 is LGHDT and CDR2 is YNNKEL (reference sequence). This CDR3 has 14 amino acids. With 1 base removed from V and 3 bases from J, the gap between germline ends came to 7 bases. The CDR3 coding sequence is TGTGCCAGCAGCCAAGGACAAGATGGAAACACCATATATTTT. Residues: CASSQGQDGNTIYF.

The V call is TRBV6-6, the J call TRBJ2-1; D uncertain. This CDR3 is built from 14 residues. V shed 6 bases and J shed 0 bases, with 9 bases lying between them. Germline CDR1 MNHNY, CDR2 SVGAGI (reference sequence). CDR3 DNA sequence: TGTGCCAGCAGCCCTTCCAGCTCCTACAATGAGCAGTTCTTC. Translated: CASSPSSSYNEQFF.

This clone appeared a few times. The gene calls are TRBV15 and TRBJ1-5; D is undetermined. Germline-derived CDR1 and CDR2 are LNHNV and YYDKDF (reference sequence). CDR3 length equals 15 residues. Trimming took off 0 bases at V and 6 bases at J, with 12 bases between the two ends. For the CDR3, the DNA is TGTGCCACCAGCAGAGATAGGGTTCGGGGTCAGCCCCAGCATTTT. Residues: CATSRDRVRGQPQHF.

The chain has TRBV24-1 and TRBJ1-5, with TRBD1 matching 12 bases. Germline V gene sequence: CDR1 KGHDR, CDR2 SFDVKD. Trimming cost V 3 bases and J 6 bases; bases outside gene matches: 8. This CDR3 spans 17 amino acids. CDR3 sequence reads: CATSDPKGQGAGQPQHF. CDR3 bases: TGTGCCACCAGTGATCCTAAGGGACAGGGGGCTGGTCAGCCCCAGCATTTT.

The rearrangement links TRBV5-5 to TRBJ1-1; D might be TRBD1 (5 bases). The CDR3 consists of 14 residues. V was pared by 4 bases and J by 3 bases, with 13 bases between. Per the germline V gene, CDR1 is SGHKS and CDR2 is YYEKEE (reference sequence). The CDR3 sequence: CASSQTPGYTEAFF. The CDR3 DNA is TGTGCCAGCAGCCAAACACCAGGGTACACTGAAGCTTTCTTT.

The V call is TRBV6-5, the J call TRBJ1-6; TRBD1 is a possible D gene (5 bases). The CDR3 is 14 amino acids. Germline lookup yields CDR1 MNHEY and CDR2 SVGAGI. Trimming cost V 6 bases and J 8 bases, with 14 bases left between them. The CDR3 sequence is CASSVGQGYSPLHF. The CDR3, as DNA: TGTGCCAGCAGCGTTGGCCAGGGTTATTCACCCCTCCACTTT.

The chain recombines TRBV4-1 with TRBJ1-2; weak D call: TRBD1 (5 bases). The germline V and J ends were trimmed by 0 bases and 6 bases, with 11 bases remaining between them. CDR1 is MGHRA and CDR2 is YSYEKL in the germline V gene. The CDR3 loop spans 14 amino acids. This chain's CDR3 is CASSQDPGSDGYTF. The CDR3 region has the DNA TGCGCCAGCAGCCAAGATCCAGGGTCGGATGGCTACACCTTC.

This clone was seen only a few times. The rearrangement joins TRBV7-8 to TRBJ1-5; D unresolved. Germline V gene sequence: CDR1 SGHVS, CDR2 FQNEAQ. V dropped 5 bases and J dropped 7 bases, with 12 bases sitting between them. The length of the CDR3 is 13 residues. CDR3 sequence (DNA): TGTGCCAGCAGCAGAACTGGGCTACAGCCCCAGCATTTT. Translation: CASSRTGLQPQHF.

The rearrangement links TRBV16 to TRBJ1-1, with D tentatively TRBD1 (5 bases). Germline V gives CDR1 KGHSY, CDR2 FQNENV. The CDR3 covers 14 residues. Deletions cut 6 bases from V and 4 bases from J, with 15 bases between. The CDR3 nucleotides read TGTGCCAGCAGTCAGACAGTAGCAACCACTGAAGCTTTCTTT. As protein: CASSQTVATTEAFF.

This rearrangement joins TRBV2 to TRBJ2-7; tentatively, D is TRBD2 (5 bases). The CDR3 totals 14 residues. Trimming removed 2 bases from V and 6 bases from J, with 14 bases in between. Looked up from germline, CDR1 is SNHLY and CDR2 is FYNNEI. CDR3 amino acids: CASSEFLQEGEQYF. In DNA form, the CDR3 reads TGTGCCAGCAGTGAATTCCTCCAAGAGGGCGAGCAGTACTTC.

The chain carries TRBV2 and TRBJ1-1; no firm D call. V lost 6 bases and J 0 bases, leaving 2 bases between the germline ends. Per germline, CDR1 SNHLY and CDR2 FYNNEI. This CDR3 contains 11 residues. DNA of the CDR3: TGTGCCAGCAGAATGAACACTGAAGCTTTCTTT. Amino acids: CASRMNTEAFF. The whole variable domain, filled in from reference TRBV2 and TRBJ1-1, reads EPEVTQTPSHQVTQMGQEVILRCVPISNHLYFYWYRQILGQKVEFLVSFYNNEISEKSEIFDDQFSVERPDGSNFTLKIRSTKLEDSAMYFCASRMNTEAFFGQGTRLTVV.

This clone came up once. The genes are TRBV20-1 and TRBJ1-6, with D possibly being TRBD1 (5 bases). CDR1 is DFQATT and CDR2 is SNEGSKA in the germline V gene (reference sequence). V lost 3 bases and J lost 8, with 17 bases in between. The CDR3 is 15 amino acids. CDR3 in amino acids: CSASSRGGEDSPLHF. The CDR3 DNA is TGCAGTGCTAGTTCGCGGGGCGGTGAGGATTCACCCCTCCACTTT.